Listed below are T cell receptor beta chains from one sample, sequenced in a study of blood T cells in healthy people across ages. MiXCR, applied by TCRdb to the 5' RACE reads, yields one record per CDR3 protein. The sample contains 1.4 million or so distinct CDR3 sequences, under 55% of which appear only once. Material for sequencing was blood. The source of these receptors is a woman aged 18-29 years in good health. Both conserved end residues are part of each CDR3. Fields, in order: V gene, J gene, D gene, clone size, CDR3 protein, CDR3 DNA. A D gene is named only where the DNA matches it firmly. The size field is filled for only some rows; it gives once, few, many or a size class.

TRBV20-1,TRBJ2-7,TRBD1,few,CSATPGQSYFPGLYEQYF,TGCAGTGCCACCCCGGGACAGTCCTACTTCCCCGGGCTCTACGAGCAGTACTTC
TRBV7-2,TRBJ2-2,TRBD2,NA,CASSLARGSGGASYTGELFF,TGTGCCAGCAGCTTAGCGCGTGGTAGCGGGGGCGCCTCTTACACCGGGGAGCTGTTTTTT
TRBV20-1,TRBJ2-1,NA,many,CSAPWGGNLHNEQFF,TGCAGTGCCCCCTGGGGGGGCAACCTACACAATGAGCAGTTCTTC
TRBV7-9,TRBJ2-7,NA,NA,CASSPLGLRYEQYF,TGTGCCAGCAGCCCATTAGGTTTGCGGTACGAGCAGTACTTC
TRBV24-1,TRBJ2-1,NA,NA,CATSEPRESSYNEQFF,TGTGCCACCAGTGAACCCAGGGAGAGCTCCTACAATGAGCAGTTCTTC
TRBV7-3,TRBJ2-3,TRBD2,NA,CASSLGHRLAESTGTQYF,TGTGCCAGCAGCTTAGGCCACCGCCTAGCGGAAAGCACAGGTACGCAGTATTTT
TRBV20-1,TRBJ2-2,NA,few,CSASPTSRVPSYANTGELFF,TGCAGTGCGAGTCCGACTAGTAGGGTCCCTTCCTATGCGAACACCGGGGAGCTGTTTTTT
TRBV12-3/TRBV12-4,TRBJ2-7,NA,many,CASSFSGRPYEQYF,TGTGCCAGCAGTTTTTCTGGTAGACCCTACGAGCAGTACTTC
TRBV2,TRBJ2-3,NA,NA,CASSLTSAQYF,TGTGCCAGCAGTTTGACTAGTGCGCAGTATTTT
TRBV5-1,TRBJ2-2,TRBD2,few,CASSLSPGLGNTGELFF,TGCGCCAGCAGCCTGAGTCCGGGACTAGGAAACACCGGGGAGCTGTTTTTT
TRBV6-5,TRBJ1-1,NA,NA,CASRDVGAGPFTEAFF,TGTGCCAGCAGAGACGTGGGGGCGGGACCCTTCACTGAAGCTTTCTTT
TRBV28,TRBJ1-2,NA,few,CASSFRDTNYGYTF,TGTGCCAGCAGTTTCCGGGACACAAACTATGGCTACACCTTC
TRBV12-3/TRBV12-4,TRBJ2-2,TRBD2,few,CASRAGAGPGELFF,TGTGCCAGCAGAGCGGGGGCCGGGCCCGGGGAGCTGTTTTTT
TRBV7-9,TRBJ2-5,NA,few,CASSLALIGSQETQYF,TGTGCCAGCAGCTTAGCGCTAATCGGCAGCCAAGAGACCCAGTACTTC
TRBV7-8,TRBJ2-3,NA,NA,CASSSDRFSNTQYF,TGTGCCAGCAGCTCCGACAGGTTTTCAAATACGCAGTATTTT
TRBV7-9,TRBJ1-2,NA,NA,CASSSSEELGFNYGYTF,TGTGCCAGCAGCTCTTCGGAGGAACTGGGGTTTAACTATGGCTACACCTTC
TRBV11-2,TRBJ1-2,NA,NA,CASSAKVRGYTF,TGTGCCAGCAGCGCGAAAGTGAGGGGCTACACCTTC